This T cell receptor (beta chain) comes out of a study of cytomegalovirus exposure and HLA in healthy donors. Study as a whole: Unique TCRs from HLA-typed donors, around 79 million of them, were held in an early data release. Membership in the Caucasian-associated ancestry cluster was found for around 85% of roughly 360 genotyped donors.

Regarding this clone: Its antigen is unidentified.

The study ran its PCR with 60 Vbeta and 13 Jbeta primers. Sequenced by immunoSEQ multiplex PCR; TCRdb stores in-frame clones only, minus some. The data show under 300,000 clones, around 80% seen once. The germline V gene encodes CDR1 SGHNT and CDR2 YYREEE (reference sequence). The CDR3 is 13 amino acids. Trimming took 2 bases from V and 5 from J, leaving 8 bases between them. Broader study findings: Sequencing likely produced, as an artifact, a cluster of highly shared sequence variants. Presence/absence analyses assumed roughly uniform sequencing depth across donors, which may not hold.

The receptor was derived from a woman aged 60-75 years in good health and CMV-seropositive. Sequencing used PBMCs. The rearrangement links TRBV5-4 to TRBJ2-1; D is uncertain. The CDR3 protein is CASSFTPDNEQFF. In DNA, the CDR3 is TGTGCCAGCAGCTTTACCCCGGACAATGAGCAGTTCTTC.